The 9 T cell receptor beta chains presented below share a single source sample, sequenced in a study of CD8 T cells in ankylosing spondylitis. Study observations and caveats: One TCR beta motif, made up of under ten highly homologous variants, appeared characteristic of ankylosing spondylitis blood.

No cognate antigen is known for these TCRs. TCRdb processed the 5' RACE reads anew with MiXCR; each CDR3 protein has one entry. The data contain approximately 400,000 distinct CDR3 sequences, about 24% of them singletons. Sample: blood, either unsorted or a sorted T cell fraction (not recorded which). The source of these receptors is a male donor with ankylosing spondylitis.

This clonotype was seen more than once but under ten times. This chain connects TRBV6-2 or TRBV6-3 to TRBJ2-5; 9 bases agree with TRBD1. With V trimmed by 7 bases and J by 4 bases, 13 bases remained unmatched. The CDR3 consists of 16 residues. Germline CDR1 and CDR2: MNHEY and SVGEGT. The CDR3 DNA reads TGTGCCAGCACTCCAATGAGGGACAGGGAAGGAGAGACCCAGTACTTC. Amino acid sequence: CASTPMRDREGETQYF.

The chain has TRBV20-1 and TRBJ2-1, with 14 bases matching TRBD2. V lost 0 bases, J lost 2 bases, and 6 bases stayed unmatched. The germline V gene encodes CDR1 DFQATT and CDR2 SNEGSKA (reference sequence). The CDR3 is 18 amino acids. CDR3 region: CSARDAGLAGATYNEQFF. The CDR3 DNA reads TGCAGTGCTAGAGATGCGGGACTAGCGGGAGCCACCTACAATGAGCAGTTCTTC.

This clonotype was seen only a few times. The V and J genes are TRBV12-3 or TRBV12-4 and TRBJ1-1; D call uncertain. V dropped 3 bases and J dropped 5 bases, with 19 bases sitting between them. This CDR3 region has 16 residues. CDR3 sequence: CASSLGYEGGNTEAFF. The CDR3 coding sequence is TGTGCCAGCAGTTTGGGCTACGAGGGAGGAAATACTGAAGCTTTCTTT.

The rearrangement links TRBV25-1 to TRBJ1-1, with D tentatively TRBD1 (5 bases). The germline CDR1 and CDR2 sequences are MGHDK and SYGVNS. This CDR3 has 13 amino acids. The V end lost 1 base, the J end lost 5 bases, and 8 bases lay between the germline ends. The CDR3 region has the DNA TGTGCCAGCAGTGAATGGGCAGGGACTGAAGCTTTCTTT. Amino acids: CASSEWAGTEAFF.

The chain links TRBV12-3 or TRBV12-4 to TRBJ2-1; D gene ambiguous. Deletions cut 1 base from V and 12 bases from J, with 10 bases between. The CDR3 extends over 12 amino acids. The DNA of the CDR3 is TGTGCCAGCAGTTTAGGACCTCTTGTGCAGTTCTTC. Amino acids: CASSLGPLVQFF.

This clonotype was observed a few times. This sequence joins TRBV20-1 and TRBJ2-1, with D possibly TRBD1 on 5 matching bases. From germline, CDR1 is DFQATT and CDR2 SNEGSKA (reference sequence). The CDR3 covers 14 residues. With 6 bases removed from V and 4 bases from J, the gap between germline ends came to 16 bases. The CDR3 reads CSAAGSGLYNEQFF. In nucleotides, the CDR3 is TGCAGTGCAGCCGGGTCAGGGTTATACAATGAGCAGTTCTTC.

The rearrangement links TRBV20-1 to TRBJ2-1, with a tentative D call TRBD1 (6 bases). The V gene lost 0 bases and the J gene lost 1 base, with 13 bases spanning the gap. This CDR3 contains 16 residues. Germline V gene sequence: CDR1 DFQATT, CDR2 SNEGSKA (reference sequence). Written as DNA, the CDR3 is TGCAGTGCTAGAGATTGGACCGGGACATCCTACAATGAGCAGTTCTTC. Amino acid sequence: CSARDWTGTSYNEQFF.

This clonotype was counted between two and nine times. The chain couples TRBV29-1 to TRBJ2-3; tentative D call: TRBD2 (5 bases). Germline CDR1 is SQVTM and CDR2 is ANQGSEA. The V end was cut by 1 base, the J end by 0 bases, with 8 bases between. The CDR3 contains 14 residues. Here the CDR3 DNA reads TGCAGCGTTGAAGGGCGGGCTAGCACAGATACGCAGTATTTT. It codes for CSVEGRASTDTQYF.

The chain combines TRBV6-6 with TRBJ2-2; the D is unclear. Germline V gene data show CDR1 as MNHNY and CDR2 as SVGAGI (reference sequence). The CDR3 covers 12 residues. V lost 8 bases and J lost 6, with 10 bases in between. CDR3 sequence: CASGQPSGELFF. The CDR3 DNA sequence: TGTGCCAGCGGGCAGCCCTCCGGGGAGCTGTTTTTT.